This entry features one TCR beta chain sequence. The sample comes from a study of blood T cell repertoires in COVID-19. Study summary: Samples came from the United States, Italy and Spain, spanning acute and convalescent COVID-19.

Two consecutive negative NP/OP PCR tests, clearance, or resolved symptoms defined Cohort 3 recovery. After removal of 4 bases from V and 5 bases from J, the junction contained 7 bases not matched to a gene. The CDR3 is made up of 15 amino acids. From germline, CDR1 is SGHAT and CDR2 FQNNGV. In the authors' workflow: Amplification with reference gene primers provided the estimates of nucleated cell counts. Libraries were prepared by immunoSEQ multiplex PCR; TCRdb keeps only in-frame clonotypes and omits some of them. V, J and clone size are taken as reported in that table, and D and trimming were inferred from the DNA itself. The top ten clones hold less than 11% of a sample with more than 250,000 clones, 70% to 90% of them seen once.

The chain has TRBV11-2 and TRBJ2-1; 8 bases fit TRBD2. Sequencing was carried out using PBMCs or T cells enriched from blood (not recorded which). The receptor comes from a woman in her late teens or twenties who had recovered from COVID-19. In nucleotides, the CDR3 is TGTGCCAGCAGCTATACTAGCGGAGGGCACAATGAGCAGTTCTTC. Its translation is CASSYTSGGHNEQFF.